Below, 30 T cell receptor beta chains from the same sample are listed, as sequenced in a study of molecular identifiers for immune sequencing clone quantification. TCRdb reprocessed the PCR reads via MiXCR and lists one record per CDR3 protein. This table has 350,000 or so distinct CDR3 sequences, roughly a fifth appearing once. Sequencing input: naive CD8+ T cells from blood, with Jurkat cell RNA spiked in. Subset in this sample: FACS-sorted CD8+CD4-CCR7+CD45RA+ naive T cells. All receptors derive from a human donor in good health. Some libraries in this study had Jurkat cell RNA spiked in.

This clonotype was counted ten times or more. The chain links TRBV2 to TRBJ2-3; 12 nucleotides agree with TRBD2. V shed 4 bases and J 1 base; nucleotides not matched to a gene: 3. Per germline, CDR1 SNHLY and CDR2 FYNNEI. The CDR3 consists of 16 residues. CDR3 in amino acids: CASSVRLAGGTDTQYF. In DNA, the CDR3 is TGTGCCAGCAGTGTGCGACTAGCGGGAGGCACAGATACGCAGTATTTT.

The sample holds many counts of this clonotype. This chain joins TRBV6-5 and TRBJ1-1; D call uncertain. The germline V gene encodes CDR1 MNHEY and CDR2 SVGAGI. The ends were cut back, 5 bases at V and 4 bases at J, with 11 bases in the middle. The CDR3 loop spans 13 amino acids. The CDR3 is CASSPAPSTEAFF. The CDR3, as DNA: TGTGCCAGCAGTCCAGCCCCCTCCACTGAAGCTTTCTTT.

This clonotype has a count of ten or more. V and J are TRBV6-2 or TRBV6-3 and TRBJ1-2; D call uncertain. Germline-derived CDR1 and CDR2 are MNHEY and SVGEGT. Deletions cut 1 base from V and 4 bases from J, with 13 bases between. This CDR3 region has 15 residues. The CDR3 is CASSYLHPDPYGYTF. The CDR3 bases are TGTGCCAGCAGTTACTTGCACCCGGACCCCTATGGCTACACCTTC.

This clonotype occurred many times. The V gene is TRBV7-2, the J gene TRBJ2-5; TRBD2 aligns across 9 bases. With 5 bases clipped from V and 5 bases from J, the junction kept 9 bases outside the gene matches. Germline lookup yields CDR1 SGHTA and CDR2 FQGNSA. This CDR3 has 15 residues. CDR3 region: CASSPLAGGRETQYF. The CDR3 nucleotides read TGTGCCAGCAGCCCCCTGGCGGGAGGGCGTGAGACCCAGTACTTC.

This clonotype appeared many times. V gene TRBV7-9 combines with J gene TRBJ2-4, with a tentative D call TRBD2 (5 bases). The CDR3 has 13 amino acids. The V gene lost 5 bases and the J gene lost 3 bases, with 8 bases spanning the gap. Germline CDR1 SEHNR, CDR2 FQNEAQ (reference sequence). Here the CDR3 reads CASSPGLKNIQYF. The CDR3 DNA reads as TGTGCCAGCAGCCCAGGACTCAAAAACATTCAGTACTTC.

This clonotype occurred many times. This chain connects TRBV4-1 to TRBJ2-3; D unresolved. From germline, CDR1 is MGHRA and CDR2 YSYEKL. V was trimmed by 1 base and J by 3 bases, leaving 11 bases between them. The CDR3 spans 15 residues. CDR3 DNA: TGCGCCAGCAGCCAAGTGAGCAGCACAACAGATACGCAGTATTTT. As protein: CASSQVSSTTDTQYF.

In its sample, this clonotype was seen a few times. The rearrangement links TRBV10-3 to TRBJ1-6, with D perhaps TRBD1 (5 bases). In germline, CDR1 is ENHRY, CDR2 SYGVKD. Trimming pared 0 bases from V and 7 bases from J, leaving 13 bases between. There are 16 residues in the CDR3. CDR3 DNA sequence: TGTGCCATCAGTGAGTCGTCAGGGCGGATGAATTCACCCCTCCACTTT. It yields the protein CAISESSGRMNSPLHF.

The chain is built from TRBV5-6 and TRBJ2-1; no clear D gene. The CDR3 is 15 amino acids. Trimming removed 3 bases at V and 2 bases at J, with 12 bases between. Germline V lookup: CDR1 SGHDT, CDR2 YYEEEE. The CDR3 protein is CASSSPAVPYNEQFF. The CDR3 nucleotides are TGTGCCAGCAGCTCCCCGGCCGTACCCTACAATGAGCAGTTCTTC.

The sample holds many counts of this clonotype. CDR3 sequence (DNA): TGTGCCAGCAGCCCAGAGAAGGTTCTTAATTCACCCCTCCACTTT. It encodes CASSPEKVLNSPLHF. V usage is TRBV7-2 and J usage is TRBJ1-6; D gene uncertain. CDR1 and CDR2 (germline): SGHTA, FQGNSA. V dropped 5 bases and J dropped 6 bases, with 14 bases sitting between them. The CDR3 covers 15 residues.

This clonotype turned up a few times. The chain carries TRBV11-2 and TRBJ2-1, with TRBD2 as a possible D gene (6 bases). Germline V gene data show CDR1 as SGHAT and CDR2 as FQNNGV. This CDR3 is built from 16 residues. Trimming removed 1 base at V and 3 bases at J, with 13 bases between. CDR3 region: CASSLASGLNYNEQFF. CDR3 bases: TGTGCCAGCAGCTTAGCCTCGGGACTTAACTACAATGAGCAGTTCTTC.

At least ten counts were recorded for this clonotype. This chain joins TRBV5-1 and TRBJ2-3, with 7 bases aligning to TRBD2. This CDR3 is 16 amino acids long. CDR1 and CDR2 from the germline V gene are SGHRS and YFSETQ. Unmatched junction bases numbered 10, after V lost 4 bases and J lost 2 bases. The DNA for the CDR3 is TGCGCCAGCAGCAGGACTGGGGGGGACTACACAGATACGCAGTATTTT. Its protein is CASSRTGGDYTDTQYF.

In this sample, this clonotype turned up many times. The chain joins TRBV6-5 to TRBJ1-5; unclear D gene. This CDR3 has 13 residues. Germline CDR1 MNHEY, CDR2 SVGAGI. The V gene lost 3 bases and the J gene lost 3 bases, with 6 bases spanning the gap. The CDR3 loop reads CASSYAFNQPQHF. In nucleotides, the CDR3 is TGTGCCAGCAGTTATGCATTCAATCAGCCCCAGCATTTT.

In its sample, this clonotype was seen many times. The chain combines TRBV29-1 with TRBJ2-7, with D perhaps assigned TRBD1 or TRBD2 (7 bases each). Germline CDR1 is SQVTM and CDR2 is ANQGSEA. The ends were cut back, 4 bases at V and 3 bases at J, with 16 bases in the middle. The CDR3 length is 14 residues. For the CDR3, the DNA is TGCAGCGTTGCAGGGGGGGGCACTATCTACGAGCAGTACTTC. It specifies CSVAGGGTIYEQYF.

As concerns this clonotype: A much larger clone is a single base away; this may be a read error. The gene calls are TRBV12-3 or TRBV12-4 and TRBJ2-7; tentatively, D is TRBD1 (6 bases). V was clipped by 5 bases and J by 3 bases, with 17 bases between them. The CDR3 is made up of 15 amino acids. The CDR3 protein is CASSTDRIAGYEQYF. In DNA, the CDR3 is TGTGCCAGCAGTACGGACAGAATCGCCGGCTACGAGCAGTACTTC.

The chain is built from TRBV9 and TRBJ2-3, with D perhaps matching TRBD1 or TRBD2 (6 bases each). This CDR3 is built from 18 residues. Germline V gene sequence: CDR1 SGDLS, CDR2 YYNGEE. The V gene lost 0 bases and the J gene lost 4 bases, with 21 bases spanning the gap. The CDR3 coding sequence is TGTGCCAGCAGCGTAGCCCCCAGGTCCCAGGAGGGGGCAGATACGCAGTATTTT. Encoded protein: CASSVAPRSQEGADTQYF.

This clonotype showed up just a few times. This chain uses TRBV15 with TRBJ2-3; D is ambiguous. In germline, CDR1 is LNHNV, CDR2 YYDKDF (reference sequence). The CDR3 covers 17 residues. V was trimmed by 1 base and J by 4 bases, leaving 18 bases between them. CDR3 nucleotides: TGTGCCACCAGCAGAGTAAGGTTGGGCGGCACCCCAGATACGCAGTATTTT. Translation gives CATSRVRLGGTPDTQYF.

In regard to this clonotype: This may be a read error, as it is one base from a much larger clone. This chain joins TRBV9 and TRBJ1-1; no definite D call. The CDR3 runs to 13 residues. Germline loops: CDR1 SGDLS, CDR2 YYNGEE. In nucleotides, the CDR3 is TGTGCCAGCAGCGGGGTGATGAACGCTGAAGCTTTCTTT. This gives the protein CASSGVMNAEAFF.

This clonotype was observed many times. V gene TRBV20-1 combines with J gene TRBJ2-7; 12 nucleotides line up with TRBD2. Germline CDR1 and CDR2: DFQATT and SNEGSKA (reference sequence). The CDR3 extends over 16 amino acids. The J segment lost 7 bases and the V segment lost 1 base, leaving 11 bases of the junction unmatched. CDR3 nucleotide sequence: TGCAGTGCTAGAGCCCGACTAGCGGGGGACCTTCGGGAGCAGTACTTC. Protein sequence: CSARARLAGDLREQYF.

The sample holds many counts of this clonotype. The rearrangement uses TRBV4-1 and TRBJ1-5; 7 nucleotides line up with TRBD1. The J segment lost 6 bases and the V segment lost 3 bases, leaving 8 bases of the junction unmatched. The length of the CDR3 is 15 residues. The V gene's germline CDR1 is MGHRA and CDR2 YSYEKL. Written as DNA, the CDR3 is TGCGCCAGCAGCCAGGAAACAGGGGTGGGTCAGCCCCAGCATTTT. Translation gives CASSQETGVGQPQHF.

This clonotype has ten or more counts. This rearrangement joins TRBV28 to TRBJ1-5; D remains ambiguous. Looked up from germline, CDR1 is MDHEN and CDR2 is SYDVKM. This CDR3 region has 14 residues. V lost 2 bases and J 3 bases, leaving 8 bases between the germline ends. The CDR3 here is CASSLRGYNQPQHF. In DNA, the CDR3 is TGTGCCAGCAGTTTACGCGGCTACAATCAGCCCCAGCATTTT.

There are many counts of this clonotype. The chain is built from TRBV4-1 and TRBJ2-7; D possibly corresponds to TRBD1 (5 bases). The CDR3 is made up of 14 amino acids. V shed 0 bases and J shed 2 bases, with 8 bases lying between them. Per germline, CDR1 MGHRA and CDR2 YSYEKL. DNA of the CDR3: TGCGCCAGCAGCCAAGATGACAGCGCCTACGAGCAGTACTTC. Translated, it gives CASSQDDSAYEQYF.

This clonotype was observed at least ten times. The CDR3 region is CASSQETGARNSPLHF. The CDR3 coding sequence is TGCGCCAGCAGCCAAGAGACAGGGGCTAGGAATTCACCCCTCCACTTT. The chain recombines TRBV4-3 with TRBJ1-6; 8 bases fit TRBD1. There are 16 residues in the CDR3. V lost 0 bases, J lost 7 bases, and 5 bases stayed unmatched. Per germline, CDR1 LGHNA and CDR2 YSLEER.

J is TRBJ2-7 and V is TRBV27, with 13 nucleotides matching TRBD2. V lost 8 bases to trimming and J lost 4 bases; unmatched junction nucleotides: 8. This CDR3 has 15 amino acids. CDR1 and CDR2 from the germline V gene are MNHEY and SMNVEV (reference sequence). This CDR3 reads CASALAGGPGYEQYF. Here the CDR3 DNA reads TGTGCCAGCGCACTAGCGGGAGGGCCCGGGTACGAGCAGTACTTC.

This clonotype came up many times. The chain combines TRBV27 with TRBJ2-7, with 8 bases lining up with TRBD1. The CDR3 is 13 amino acids. Germline CDR1 and CDR2: MNHEY and SMNVEV (reference sequence). V trimming: 3 bases; J trimming: 3 bases; junction bases outside the gene matches: 1. CDR3 nucleotide sequence: TGTGCCAGCAGTTTCACAGGGGGCTACGAGCAGTACTTC. Translated: CASSFTGGYEQYF.

This clonotype came up a few times. This CDR3 is missing its conserved last phenylalanine or tryptophan, likely due to a read error. J is TRBJ1-5 and V is TRBV6-5; D is possibly TRBD1 (6 bases). Trimming removed 4 bases from V and 3 bases from J, with 19 bases in between. The CDR3 runs 17 residues. Germline-derived CDR1 and CDR2 are MNHEY and SVGAGI. The CDR3 region is CASSLNGGQRDNQPQHL. The CDR3 bases are TGTGCCAGCAGTTTAAACGGGGGCCAGCGCGACAATCAGCCCCAGCATCTT.

The chain uses TRBV6-2 or TRBV6-3 and TRBJ1-5; the match to TRBD1 covers 9 bases. The CDR3 has 17 residues. Unmatched junction bases numbered 10, after V lost 5 bases and J lost 2 bases. The germline V gene has CDR1 MNHEY and CDR2 SVGEGT. CDR3 amino acids: CASSNLQGALGNQPQHF. CDR3 nucleotides: TGTGCCAGCAGTAACCTACAGGGGGCGTTGGGCAATCAGCCCCAGCATTTT.

This clonotype was seen just once. A single base separates this from a much larger clone, so it may be a read error. The genes are TRBV20-1 and TRBJ2-5; D is ambiguous. CDR1 DFQATT and CDR2 SNEGSKA come from the germline V gene (reference sequence). V lost 4 bases, J lost 1 base, and 13 bases lay in between. This CDR3 has 14 amino acids. DNA of the CDR3: TGCAGTGCTACGGAACTAACGGGCCAAGAGACCCAGTACTTC. This sequence encodes CSATELTGQETQYF.

In its sample, this clonotype was seen once. The chain links TRBV4-3 to TRBJ1-3, with D perhaps TRBD1 (6 bases). The germline V gene has CDR1 LGHNA and CDR2 YSLEER. CDR3 length: 15 residues. V shed 0 bases and J shed 4 bases, with 10 bases lying between them. The CDR3 sequence: CASSQDGDRGNTIYF. The CDR3 nucleotides are TGCGCCAGCAGCCAAGATGGAGACAGGGGAAACACCATATATTTT.

This clonotype was seen repeatedly, ten times or more. The chain has TRBV29-1 and TRBJ1-2; D might be TRBD1 (6 bases). This CDR3 comprises 15 residues. Germline V gene data show CDR1 as SQVTM and CDR2 as ANQGSEA. V lost 3 bases and J 4 bases, leaving 18 bases between the germline ends. CDR3 bases: TGCAGCGTTGAGGAGGGGGGGGGCGCCGGCTATGGCTACACCTTC. Its translation: CSVEEGGGAGYGYTF.

Many counts were recorded for this clonotype. The CDR3 DNA follows: TGCGCCAGCAGCCAAGTTCCCACGTACCAAGAGACCCAGTACTTC. Protein product: CASSQVPTYQETQYF. The chain links TRBV4-1 to TRBJ2-5; D unclear. The CDR3 has 15 residues. The ends were cut back, 1 base at V and 0 bases at J, with 9 bases in the middle. Germline CDR1 is MGHRA and CDR2 is YSYEKL.